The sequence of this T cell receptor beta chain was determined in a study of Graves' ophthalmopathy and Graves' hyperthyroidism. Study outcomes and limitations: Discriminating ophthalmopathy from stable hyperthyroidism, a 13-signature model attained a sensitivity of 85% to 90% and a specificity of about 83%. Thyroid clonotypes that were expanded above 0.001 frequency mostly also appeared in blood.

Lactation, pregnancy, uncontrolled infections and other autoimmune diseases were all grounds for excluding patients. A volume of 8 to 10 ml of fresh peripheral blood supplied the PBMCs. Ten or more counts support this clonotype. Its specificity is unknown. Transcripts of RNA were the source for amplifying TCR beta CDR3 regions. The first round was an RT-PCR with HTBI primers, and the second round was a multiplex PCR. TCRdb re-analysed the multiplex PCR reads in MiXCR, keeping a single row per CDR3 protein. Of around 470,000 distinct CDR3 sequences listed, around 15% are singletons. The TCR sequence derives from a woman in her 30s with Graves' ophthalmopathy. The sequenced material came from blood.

The CDR3 loop reads CSAPEAFF. In DNA form, the CDR3 reads TGCAGTGCTCCTGAAGCTTTCTTT. J is TRBJ1-1 and V is TRBV20-1; D ambiguous. The CDR3 runs 8 residues. Germline lookup yields CDR1 DFQATT and CDR2 SNEGSKA (reference sequence). Deletions cut 5 bases from V and 6 bases from J, with 1 base between.